The 29 T cell receptor beta chains below come from one sample, sequenced in a study of a mutant IDH1 vaccine in newly diagnosed glioma (dated by TCRdb to about 2021). This specimen's time point label, interpreted: baseline, week 1 (first vaccination visit). This specimen's treatment or condition label, per the study, means: pre-vaccination baseline after standard-of-care therapy. Receptor amplification or capture employed the immunoSEQ multiplex PCR assay. This is the immuneACCESS table as TCRdb keeps it, with only in-frame sequences that have V and J called. A part of the clones is gone; compared with another copy, unresolved V genes explain less than half, and the rest is unexplained. The sample data list about 38,000 clones, and around 90% of these were observed just once. 18% of the sample is taken by the ten largest. The sample here was PBMCs, taken from a glioma patient treated with radiotherapy, temozolomide or both. These receptors came from a man in his late teens or twenties with glioma.

CDR3 amino acids: CASSYSGTFNNGYTF. CDR3 DNA sequence: TGTGCCAGCAGTTACTCGGGAACTTTCAATAACGGCTACACCTTC. The V and J genes are TRBV6-5 and TRBJ1-2, with no clear D. Germline V CDR1 and CDR2: MNHEY, SVGAGI. With 0 bases removed from V and 8 bases from J, the gap between germline ends came to 16 bases. The CDR3 covers 15 residues.

V is TRBV6-1 and J is TRBJ2-5, with D possibly matching TRBD2 (5 bases). The V and J ends lost 4 bases and 4 bases respectively, with 7 bases between them. Germline lookup yields CDR1 MNHNS and CDR2 SASEGT. The CDR3 runs to 12 residues. CDR3: CASSVRGETQYF. The DNA for the CDR3 is TGTGCCAGCAGTGTTCGGGGAGAGACCCAGTACTTC.

The chain is built from TRBV6-5 and TRBJ2-7, with D tentatively TRBD1 or TRBD2 (5 bases each). Trimming took off 6 bases at V and 1 base at J, with 16 bases between the two ends. This CDR3 is built from 15 residues. Germline loops: CDR1 MNHEY, CDR2 SVGAGI. CDR3 residues: CASSRTGTVSYEQYF. CDR3 in DNA: TGTGCCAGCAGCAGAACCGGGACGGTATCCTACGAGCAGTACTTC.

The chain uses TRBV28 and TRBJ2-7, with D hard to call. Trimming left V 2 bases short and J 3 bases short, with 5 bases between. The CDR3 sequence is 12 residues long. The germline CDR1 and CDR2 sequences are MDHEN and SYDVKM. CDR3 DNA: TGTGCCAGCAGTTTAGCCGACTACGAGCAGTACTTC. Translating it yields CASSLADYEQYF.

The CDR3 coding sequence is TGTGCCAGTAGTGAGGTAGGAGTTAACACTGAAGCTTTCTTT. This encodes CASSEVGVNTEAFF. The chain couples TRBV19 to TRBJ1-1, with D unclear. Germline loops: CDR1 LNHDA, CDR2 SQIVND (reference sequence). The CDR3 has 14 amino acids. The germline V and J ends were trimmed by 5 bases and 2 bases, with 12 bases remaining between them.

The J gene is TRBJ1-5, the V gene TRBV6-1; TRBD1 matches at 7 bases. CDR3 length: 15 residues. Germline V gene lookup returns CDR1 MNHNS and CDR2 SASEGT. V dropped 4 bases and J dropped 4; count of bases not matched to a gene: 7. This CDR3 is CASSARQGGNQPQHF. As DNA, the CDR3 is TGTGCCAGCAGTGCCCGACAGGGAGGTAATCAGCCCCAGCATTTT.

This chain's CDR3 is CASGGYGYTF. CDR3 in DNA: TGTGCCAGTGGCGGCTATGGCTACACCTTC. The chain combines TRBV28 with TRBJ1-2; unclear D gene. The V and J ends lost 9 bases and 4 bases respectively, with 6 bases between them. CDR3 length equals 10 residues. Germline CDR1 reads MDHEN; CDR2 reads SYDVKM.

The V gene is TRBV4-3, the J gene TRBJ2-5, with D perhaps matching TRBD1 or TRBD2 (5 bases each). Germline V lookup: CDR1 LGHNA, CDR2 YSLEER. The V and J ends lost 3 bases and 1 base respectively, with 27 bases between them. CDR3 length: 20 amino acids. Here the CDR3 reads CASSQGLGDNPGDRQETQYF. DNA for the CDR3: TGCGCCAGCAGCCAGGGGCTGGGGGATAACCCCGGAGATCGCCAAGAGACCCAGTACTTC.

The chain combines TRBV5-6 with TRBJ2-1; 9 bases are shared with TRBD2. The V segment lost 4 bases and the J segment 6 bases; nucleotides outside the gene matches: 8. Per the germline V gene, CDR1 is SGHDT and CDR2 is YYEEEE. The CDR3 has 15 residues. The CDR3 spells CASSTLILAGNEQFF. As DNA, the CDR3 is TGTGCCAGCAGCACGTTAATACTAGCGGGCAATGAGCAGTTCTTC.

The genes are TRBV7-9 and TRBJ2-2; TRBD1 matches 9 bases. The ends lost 6 bases at V and 4 bases at J; junction bases unmatched: 6. CDR3 length: 15 amino acids. Germline lookup yields CDR1 SEHNR and CDR2 FQNEAQ (reference sequence). CDR3 in DNA: TGTGCCAGCAGACCCGGGACAGGGATCACCGGGGAGCTGTTTTTT. Translation gives CASRPGTGITGELFF.

V usage is TRBV5-4 and J usage is TRBJ1-1, with 7 bases identical to TRBD1. V dropped 2 bases and J dropped 1; count of bases not matched to a gene: 5. Germline loops: CDR1 SGHNT, CDR2 YYREEE (reference sequence). The CDR3 has 15 residues. CDR3 nucleotides: TGTGCCAGCAGCTTCCGGGCAGGGGGGAACACTGAAGCTTTCTTT. Translation gives CASSFRAGGNTEAFF.

This clone was counted a few times. The chain couples TRBV18 to TRBJ1-1; D might be TRBD1 (5 bases). The length of the CDR3 is 15 residues. With 3 bases removed from V and 1 base from J, the gap between germline ends came to 12 bases. Germline loops: CDR1 KGHSH, CDR2 LQKENI. CDR3 in amino acids: CASSPDSKPNTEAFF. CDR3 in DNA: TGTGCCAGCTCACCTGACAGCAAACCGAACACTGAAGCTTTCTTT.

V usage is TRBV30 and J usage is TRBJ2-3, with D possibly being TRBD2 (7 bases). This CDR3 contains 17 residues. The germline V and J ends were trimmed by 3 bases and 4 bases, with 23 bases remaining between them. Germline V lookup: CDR1 GTSNPN, CDR2 SVGIG (reference sequence). As DNA, the CDR3 is TGTGCCTGGAGCTTTCTCCTCCCCCGGGGGGCCCCAGATACGCAGTATTTT. Its protein product is CAWSFLLPRGAPDTQYF.

The chain recombines TRBV28 with TRBJ1-5; D is undetermined. Germline-derived CDR1 and CDR2 are MDHEN and SYDVKM. V was shortened by 6 bases and J by 6 bases, with 18 bases between the two germline ends. This CDR3 has 15 amino acids. CDR3 bases: TGTGCCAGCAGCACCCCAGCGGCGTACGGTCAGCCCCAGCATTTT. It yields the protein CASSTPAAYGQPQHF.

The chain uses TRBV27 and TRBJ1-5; D is ambiguous. Germline V CDR1 and CDR2: MNHEY, SMNVEV (reference sequence). The CDR3 contains 14 residues. Trimming stripped 3 bases from V and 3 bases from J, with 9 bases between. Here the CDR3 reads CASSLKQYNQPQHF. In DNA form, the CDR3 reads TGTGCCAGCAGTTTGAAACAGTACAATCAGCCCCAGCATTTT.

V usage is TRBV5-4 and J usage is TRBJ2-7; the D gene could be TRBD1 or TRBD2 (5 bases each). The germline V gene has CDR1 SGHNT and CDR2 YYREEE (reference sequence). The CDR3 runs to 15 residues. The V and J ends lost 7 bases and 3 bases respectively, with 20 bases between them. The CDR3 coding sequence is TGTGCCAGCGCAGAGGGTCTGGGGGTTGGCTACGAGCAGTACTTC. This encodes CASAEGLGVGYEQYF.

J is TRBJ2-4 and V is TRBV7-2; D gene unclear. V was trimmed by 2 bases and J by 2 bases, leaving 1 base between them. This CDR3 region has 12 residues. Germline V gene data show CDR1 as SGHTA and CDR2 as FQGNSA. The CDR3 bases are TGTGCCAGCAGCTTAACCAAAAACATTCAGTACTTC. Its protein is CASSLTKNIQYF.

The chain is built from TRBV4-2 and TRBJ1-1; 7 bases are shared with TRBD1. Germline CDR1 is LGHNA and CDR2 is YNFKEQ. The V and J ends lost 0 bases and 5 bases, in that order; junction bases with no gene match: 3. This CDR3 is built from 14 residues. CDR3 amino acids: CASSQEGRGTEAFF. CDR3 DNA: TGTGCCAGCAGCCAAGAGGGCAGGGGGACTGAAGCTTTCTTT.

The genes are TRBV4-3 and TRBJ2-1, with 14 bases that match TRBD2. V lost 0 bases to trimming and J lost 8 bases; unmatched junction nucleotides: 12. Germline V CDR1 and CDR2: LGHNA, YSLEER. The CDR3 is 19 amino acids. CDR3 amino acids: CASSQDRGLAGGTAHEQFF. The CDR3 DNA reads TGCGCCAGCAGCCAAGATAGAGGACTAGCGGGAGGAACGGCCCATGAGCAGTTCTTC.

The V call is TRBV5-1, the J call TRBJ1-1; the match to TRBD1 covers 11 bases. The CDR3 runs to 15 residues. V shed 0 bases, J shed 3 bases, and the junction held 1 base outside the gene matches. Germline-derived CDR1 and CDR2 are SGHRS and YFSETQ. This chain's CDR3 is CASSLVGQGDTEAFF. Here the CDR3 DNA reads TGCGCCAGCAGCTTGGTGGGACAGGGGGACACTGAAGCTTTCTTT.

This clone was found once. The CDR3 coding sequence is TGTGCCTGGAACGGGGGACACCGCTATGGCTACACCTTC. It encodes CAWNGGHRYGYTF. The J gene is TRBJ1-2, the V gene TRBV30; weak D call: TRBD1 (6 bases). The CDR3 runs to 13 residues. Per germline, CDR1 GTSNPN and CDR2 SVGIG (reference sequence). The V and J ends lost 4 bases and 4 bases respectively, with 13 bases between them.

This clone was observed once. The chain has TRBV5-5 and TRBJ2-7, with 9 bases aligning to TRBD1. The CDR3 totals 15 residues. J lost 5 bases, V lost 3 bases, and 9 bases had no gene match. The germline gives CDR1 SGHKS, CDR2 YYEKEE (reference sequence). The CDR3 nucleotides are TGTGCCAGCAGCTGGGGACAGGGATGGGAGAACGAGCAGTACTTC. Residues: CASSWGQGWENEQYF.

The chain combines TRBV5-1 with TRBJ2-3; a weak D match, TRBD2 (5 bases). The V gene lost 3 bases and the J gene lost 4 bases, with 12 bases spanning the gap. From germline, CDR1 is SGHRS and CDR2 YFSETQ. This CDR3 is 14 amino acids long. CDR3 bases: TGCGCCAGCAGCTGGTTTGACGGGGCAGATACGCAGTATTTT. Its translation is CASSWFDGADTQYF.

This clone is a singleton in its sample. The CDR3 nucleotides are TGTGCCAGCAGTTCCGGACAGGGCTTTTCCTACGAGCAGTACTTC. It specifies CASSSGQGFSYEQYF. This chain uses TRBV27 with TRBJ2-7; TRBD1 matches 8 bases. V was pared by 4 bases and J by 1 base, with 6 bases of the junction left unmatched. CDR3 length: 15 residues. Germline lookup yields CDR1 MNHEY and CDR2 SMNVEV (reference sequence).

The rearrangement uses TRBV2 and TRBJ2-1, with 11 nucleotides matching TRBD2. Germline V gene lookup returns CDR1 SNHLY and CDR2 FYNNEI. V was clipped by 7 bases and J by 7 bases; unmatched bases: 0. The CDR3 loop spans 12 amino acids. The CDR3 region is CASTSGRNEQFF. DNA for the CDR3: TGTGCCAGCACTAGCGGGAGGAATGAGCAGTTCTTC.

The table lists this clone with a count of one. V gene TRBV7-9 combines with J gene TRBJ2-6; a weak D match, TRBD1 (6 bases). V was shortened by 5 bases and J by 0 bases, with 11 bases between the two germline ends. Per the germline V gene, CDR1 is SEHNR and CDR2 is FQNEAQ (reference sequence). The CDR3 covers 16 residues. The CDR3 sequence: CASSQDRYSGANVLTF. The CDR3, as DNA: TGTGCCAGCAGCCAAGACAGGTACTCTGGGGCCAACGTCCTGACTTTC.

The CDR3 is CAWRLTSSEQFF. DNA of the CDR3: TGTGCCTGGAGACTCACTAGCAGTGAGCAGTTCTTC. The J gene is TRBJ2-1, the V gene TRBV30; D is perhaps TRBD2 (6 bases). Trimming shortened V by 3 bases and J by 9 bases, and 12 bases separated the two germline ends. CDR1 is GTSNPN, CDR2 SVGIG, per germline (reference sequence). The CDR3 contains 12 residues.

The V and J genes are TRBV5-6 and TRBJ1-5; TRBD1 agrees at 8 bases. The germline V gene has CDR1 SGHDT and CDR2 YYEEEE. This CDR3 has 15 residues. Trimming cost V 3 bases and J 6 bases; bases outside gene matches: 8. The CDR3 DNA reads TGTGCCAGCAGCTCGTCGGCAGGGGGCCTTCAGCCCCAGCATTTT. Translation gives CASSSSAGGLQPQHF.

The rearrangement links TRBV5-6 to TRBJ1-2, with a possible D match to TRBD1 (6 bases). Per germline, CDR1 SGHDT and CDR2 YYEEEE. V was pared by 2 bases and J by 5 bases, with 22 bases between. The CDR3 is 17 amino acids. CDR3 coding DNA: TGTGCCAGCAGCTTCCCTCCGCCGACAGGAAGTCGATATGGCTACACCTTC. Amino acids: CASSFPPPTGSRYGYTF.